A selection of T cell receptor beta chains follows, all from one sample in a study of cytomegalovirus exposure and HLA in healthy donors. Measured with immunoSEQ multiplex PCR; TCRdb has only the in-frame clones, and not every one. The sample comprises under 250,000 clones, just over 75% of which are singletons, and 0.63% rests with the top ten. The sample taken for sequencing was PBMCs. These receptors all stem from a man aged 18 to 29 in good health and CMV-seronegative. Both conserved end residues are part of each CDR3. A D gene is named only where the DNA matches it firmly. Clone size is given for some rows only: seen once, a few or many times, or a class if the clone is expanded.

clone_size j_call d_call v_call cdr3_aa cdr3_nt
- TRBJ2-2 TRBD1 TRBV11-1 CASSLARDRANTGELFF TGTGCCAGCAGCTTAGCCCGGGACAGGGCGAACACCGGGGAGCTGTTTTTT
- TRBJ2-3 - TRBV5-1 CASSPISAGSTDTQYF TGCGCCAGCAGTCCAATATCTGCGGGTAGCACAGATACGCAGTATTTT
- TRBJ2-4 - TRBV10-2 CASSERGSVGENIQYF TGCGCCAGCAGTGAGAGGGGGAGCGTAGGGGAAAACATTCAGTACTTC
- TRBJ2-3 - TRBV7-5 CAQGPGTDTQYF TGTGCCCAGGGGCCAGGCACAGATACGCAGTATTTT
- TRBJ2-7 - TRBV5-4 CASSLPGYEQYF TGTGCCAGCAGCTTGCCAGGGTACGAGCAGTACTTC
- TRBJ2-7 TRBD2 TRBV6-5 CASSYGLAGAYEQYF TGTGCCAGCAGTTACGGACTAGCGGGAGCCTACGAGCAGTACTTC
few TRBJ2-4 - TRBV19 CASSADRSRQYF TGTGCCAGTAGTGCCGACCGCTCGAGGCAGTACTTC
- TRBJ1-3 - TRBV19 CASTVGRQTIGNTIYF TGTGCCAGTACAGTTGGGCGGCAGACTATAGGAAACACCATATATTTT
few TRBJ1-1 - TRBV7-9 CASGRNMNTEAFF TGTGCCAGCGGGAGGAACATGAACACTGAAGCTTTCTTT
- TRBJ2-7 TRBD2 TRBV7-2 CASNPGLAGGGQYF TGTGCCAGCAACCCTGGCCTAGCGGGAGGAGGGCAGTACTTC
- TRBJ2-1 TRBD2 TRBV11-2 CASSLELAGGDEQFF TGTGCCAGCAGCTTAGAACTAGCGGGAGGTGATGAGCAGTTCTTC
- TRBJ2-1 TRBD2 TRBV9 CASSVVGGSLNEQFF TGTGCCAGCAGCGTAGTGGGCGGGAGTCTCAATGAGCAGTTCTTC
- TRBJ2-7 - TRBV6-9 CARPTHERRGFSYEQYF TGTGCCAGACCCACCCACGAGCGGCGGGGCTTCTCCTACGAGCAGTACTTC
once TRBJ1-5 TRBD1 TRBV5-5 CASSPTGQGNQPQHF TGTGCCAGCAGCCCTACGGGACAGGGGAATCAGCCCCAGCATTTT
- TRBJ2-7 TRBD1 TRBV19 CASSQGDREVYEQYF TGTGCCAGTAGCCAAGGGGACAGGGAAGTCTACGAGCAGTACTTC
once TRBJ2-3 TRBD2 TRBV27 CASSRPLAGEATDTQYF TGTGCCAGCAGTCGCCCTCTAGCGGGCGAAGCCACAGATACGCAGTATTTT
- TRBJ1-2 TRBD1 TRBV28 CASSLDMRQGVSGYTF TGTGCCAGCAGTTTAGATATGCGGCAGGGGGTTAGCGGCTACACCTTC
- TRBJ2-7 TRBD2 TRBV2 CASVTSGGPYEQYF TGTGCCAGCGTGACTAGCGGGGGCCCCTACGAGCAGTACTTC
- TRBJ2-3 TRBD2 TRBV5-1 CASSLSSGYTDTQYF TGCGCCAGCAGCTTGTCTAGCGGCTACACAGATACGCAGTATTTT
- TRBJ1-6 TRBD1 TRBV2 CASRTGAGQGRTSYNSPLHF TGTGCCAGCCGGACCGGCGCGGGACAGGGACGAACCTCCTATAATTCACCCCTCCACTTT
- TRBJ2-1 - TRBV30 CAWTMTGYNEQFF TGTGCCTGGACCATGACAGGCTACAATGAGCAGTTCTTC
- TRBJ1-5 - TRBV28 CASTPRGVRNQPQHF TGTGCCAGCACCCCGCGGGGGGTCCGCAATCAGCCCCAGCATTTT
- TRBJ1-2 - TRBV9 CASSNQGNGYTF TGTGCCAGCAGCAACCAGGGGAACGGCTACACCTTC
- TRBJ2-3 - TRBV20-1 CSAPKEVLQYF TGCAGTGCCCCAAAGGAGGTTTTGCAGTATTTT
- TRBJ2-7 TRBD2 TRBV7-2 CASSLFPGTSVSREQYF TGTGCCAGCAGCTTATTTCCCGGGACTAGCGTCTCACGCGAGCAGTACTTC
- TRBJ1-4 - TRBV4-1 CASSRGHLEKLFF TGCGCCAGCAGCCGGGGACATCTGGAAAAACTGTTTTTT
- TRBJ1-1 - TRBV5-6 CASSSSPLRAEAFF TGTGCCAGCAGCTCGAGCCCTCTCCGGGCTGAAGCTTTCTTT